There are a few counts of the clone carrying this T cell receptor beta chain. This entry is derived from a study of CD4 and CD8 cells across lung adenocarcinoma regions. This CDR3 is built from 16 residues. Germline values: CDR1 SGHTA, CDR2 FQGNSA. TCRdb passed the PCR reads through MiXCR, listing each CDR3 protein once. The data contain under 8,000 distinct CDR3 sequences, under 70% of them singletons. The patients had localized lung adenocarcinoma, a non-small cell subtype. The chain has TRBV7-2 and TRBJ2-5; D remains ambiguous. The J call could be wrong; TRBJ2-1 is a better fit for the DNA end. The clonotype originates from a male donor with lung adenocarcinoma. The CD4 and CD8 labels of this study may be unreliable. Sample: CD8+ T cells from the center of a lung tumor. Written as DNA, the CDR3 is TGTGCCAGCAGCTTAGGCCTCGAAACAGCGAAAGAGACCCAGTTCTTC. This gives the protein CASSLGLETAKETQFF.